This record concerns one T cell receptor (beta chain) sequence. This sample was included in a study of blood T cell repertoires in COVID-19. Study details: The United States, Italy and Spain provided the acute and convalescent COVID-19 samples. Nucleic acid was either cDNA or gDNA, and it came from T cells, B-cell-depleted T cells, or PBMCs.

Authors' data handling: From reference gene primer amplification, estimates of nucleated cell counts were derived. The method was immunoSEQ multiplex PCR; TCRdb's version includes in-frame clones alone and lacks a portion of them. V and J calls and clone size are as listed in that table; D and trimming were resolved from the DNA. The table lists 150,000 to 200,000 clones, around 86% of them singletons. The germline V and J ends were trimmed by 0 bases and 3 bases, with 9 bases remaining between them. The CDR3 runs 14 residues. Germline CDR1 LNHDA, CDR2 SQIVND (reference sequence). This chain links TRBV19 with TRBJ2-7; perhaps TRBD1 as D (6 bases). The material sequenced was peripheral blood. This TCR derives from a man aged 40-49 years with acute or convalescent COVID-19. CDR3 sequence: CASSIDGRGYEQYF. DNA of the CDR3: TGTGCCAGTAGTATAGATGGCAGGGGCTACGAGCAGTACTTC.